These 11 T cell receptor beta chains were sequenced from one sample in a study of blood T cell repertoires in COVID-19. The method was immunoSEQ multiplex PCR; TCRdb's version includes in-frame clones alone and lacks a portion of them. The sample lists about 150,000 clones, 91% seen once, with 0.5% to 0.6% in the top ten. Input material: peripheral blood. These receptors all come from a man aged 50 or older with acute or convalescent COVID-19.

The chain couples TRBV6-6 to TRBJ2-6; 9 nucleotides align to TRBD1. The V segment lost 5 bases and the J segment 1 base; nucleotides outside the gene matches: 9. The CDR3 is 18 amino acids. CDR1 is MNHNY and CDR2 is SVGAGI in the germline V gene (reference sequence). CDR3 sequence reads: CASSLNRGQGSGANVLTF. CDR3 sequence (DNA): TGTGCCAGCAGTCTTAACAGGGGGCAAGGGTCTGGGGCCAACGTCCTGACTTTC.

The rearrangement uses TRBV10-2 and TRBJ2-7; D possibly corresponds to TRBD1 (6 bases). This CDR3 has 11 amino acids. V lost 6 bases and J 7 bases, leaving 10 bases between the germline ends. Germline loops: CDR1 WSHSY, CDR2 SAAADI. For the CDR3, the DNA is TGCGCCAGCAGGGCAGGGGAAGAGCAGTACTTC. Translating it yields CASRAGEEQYF.

The chain has TRBV7-2 and TRBJ2-3; D unclear. The germline V gene has CDR1 SGHTA and CDR2 FQGNSA. Trimming pared 5 bases from V and 0 bases from J, leaving 12 bases between. This CDR3 contains 15 residues. The CDR3 region has the DNA TGTGCCAGCAGCACCAGCGCCGCTAGCACAGATACGCAGTATTTT. Amino acid sequence: CASSTSAASTDTQYF.

The rearrangement links TRBV5-1 to TRBJ2-2; 9 nucleotides line up with TRBD1. The CDR3 is 17 amino acids. Germline CDR1 and CDR2: SGHRS and YFSETQ. V shed 4 bases and J 5 bases; nucleotides not matched to a gene: 12. CDR3: CASSQRQKTGGTGELFF. Written as DNA, the CDR3 is TGCGCCAGCAGCCAACGTCAAAAGACAGGGGGGACCGGGGAGCTGTTTTTT.

This clone has only one observation. V is TRBV18 and J is TRBJ2-7; the match to TRBD1 covers 7 bases. Germline CDR1 and CDR2: KGHSH and LQKENI. CDR3 length: 14 amino acids. The trim removed 3 bases at V and 9 bases at J, leaving 11 bases unmatched. The CDR3 is CASSPQQGSEGQYF. The DNA of the CDR3 is TGTGCCAGCTCACCGCAACAGGGGTCCGAGGGGCAGTACTTC.

The V and J genes are TRBV21-1 and TRBJ2-7; the table's D gene call, TRBD1, was not cross checked with the DNA. TRBV21-1 corresponds to a pseudogene. CDR3 length: 14 residues. The CDR3 DNA is TGTGCCAGCAGCGGGGCACAACTTAACTACGAGCAGTACGTC. Translation: CASSGAQLNYEQYV.

The V call is TRBV19, the J call TRBJ1-1; perhaps TRBD1 as D (6 bases). The germline gives CDR1 LNHDA, CDR2 SQIVND (reference sequence). Trimming removed 0 bases from V and 0 bases from J, with 11 bases in between. The CDR3 is 16 amino acids. CDR3 region: CASSIDRGHLNTEAFF. The DNA of the CDR3 is TGTGCCAGTAGTATAGATCGGGGACACTTGAACACTGAAGCTTTCTTT.

The chain uses TRBV30 and TRBJ1-5; 9 bases align to TRBD1. The CDR3 runs 18 residues. CDR1 is GTSNPN and CDR2 is SVGIG in the germline V gene (reference sequence). J lost 2 bases, V lost 0 bases, and 11 bases had no gene match. The CDR3 nucleotides read TGTGCCTGGAGTGTTTTGAGGACAGGGGTGGGTGGCAATCAGCCCCAGCATTTT. It translates to CAWSVLRTGVGGNQPQHF.

The chain joins TRBV19 to TRBJ1-1; D might be TRBD1 (6 bases). The CDR3 spans 13 residues. V lost 6 bases to trimming and J lost 5 bases, with 13 bases between them. Germline CDR1 reads LNHDA; CDR2 reads SQIVND (reference sequence). In DNA form, the CDR3 reads TGTGCCAGTAGCGCGGGAGGGGGGACTGAAGCTTTCTTT. The encoded protein is CASSAGGGTEAFF.

The chain has TRBV6-2 or TRBV6-3 and TRBJ1-2; D not resolved. There are 16 residues in the CDR3. CDR1 MNHEY and CDR2 SVGEGT come from the germline V gene. With 4 bases removed from V and 0 bases from J, the gap between germline ends came to 15 bases. The DNA for the CDR3 is TGTGCCAGCAGTTGGGGTTCGGACTCTACTAACTATGGCTACACCTTC. Encoded protein: CASSWGSDSTNYGYTF.

CDR3 nucleotides: TGTGCCTGGAGTGTACTCTACACTGAAGCTTTCTTT. Translating it yields CAWSVLYTEAFF. The chain employs TRBV30 and TRBJ1-1; D gene ambiguous. The CDR3 is made up of 12 amino acids. V lost 0 bases and J 3 bases, leaving 5 bases between the germline ends. Looked up from germline, CDR1 is GTSNPN and CDR2 is SVGIG (reference sequence).